Listed below are T cell receptor beta chains from one sample, sequenced in a study of CD8 T cells in ankylosing spondylitis. Using its own MiXCR run on the 5' RACE reads, TCRdb lists one record per CDR3 protein. The table has some 840,000 distinct CDR3 sequences, approximately 12% seen once. Sequences were obtained from blood, either unsorted or a sorted T cell fraction (not recorded which). The receptors originated from a male donor with ankylosing spondylitis. Each CDR3 is given without its conserved first and last residue.

cdr3_length: 11; v_call: TRBV7-2; cdr3_aa: ASSLFQGEKLF
cdr3_length: 11; v_call: TRBV7-8; cdr3_aa: ASSSIVYETQY
cdr3_length: 13; v_call: TRBV27; cdr3_aa: ASSPSAPGGREQY
cdr3_length: 12; v_call: TRBV28; cdr3_aa: ASSSYGSAGGYT
cdr3_length: 11; v_call: TRBV29-1; cdr3_aa: SAFRDMNTEAF
cdr3_length: 13; v_call: TRBV14; cdr3_aa: ASSQGASRGETQY
cdr3_length: 12; v_call: TRBV20-1; cdr3_aa: SASRGLAGDTQY
cdr3_length: 12; v_call: TRBV12-3/TRBV12-4; cdr3_aa: ASDNPHSTGELF
cdr3_length: 12; v_call: TRBV5-1; cdr3_aa: ASSTGQDTDTQY
cdr3_length: 15; v_call: TRBV6-5; cdr3_aa: ASSYGSGSTSTDTQY
cdr3_length: 15; v_call: TRBV6-5; cdr3_aa: ASSYSNVPSLGGTQY
cdr3_length: 15; v_call: TRBV20-1; cdr3_aa: SARDAYVPGEADEQY
cdr3_length: 9; v_call: TRBV20-1; cdr3_aa: SVTGMYEQY
cdr3_length: 11; v_call: TRBV6-6; cdr3_aa: ASRHGATQPQH
cdr3_length: 17; v_call: TRBV6-5; cdr3_aa: ASSYPKYPHGRNTGELF
cdr3_length: 13; v_call: TRBV19; cdr3_aa: ASSAPGPWDYGYT
cdr3_length: 12; v_call: TRBV7-9; cdr3_aa: ASSLGNGLSTQY
cdr3_length: 11; v_call: TRBV5-1; cdr3_aa: ASSLDTYYGYT
cdr3_length: 13; v_call: TRBV20-1; cdr3_aa: SARDQAFWGSPLH
cdr3_length: 12; v_call: TRBV5-6; cdr3_aa: ASSLDQGNYEQY
cdr3_length: 10; v_call: TRBV6-6; cdr3_aa: ASSYRVETQY
cdr3_length: 11; v_call: TRBV6-2/TRBV6-3; cdr3_aa: ASSYSKYNEQF
cdr3_length: 14; v_call: TRBV12-3/TRBV12-4; cdr3_aa: ASSLGILEGRNTIY
cdr3_length: 11; v_call: TRBV5-1; cdr3_aa: ASRRATDEKLF
cdr3_length: 11; v_call: TRBV20-1; cdr3_aa: SAIRDSNEKLF
cdr3_length: 15; v_call: TRBV5-1; cdr3_aa: ASSPGRGRQGLEEQY
cdr3_length: 13; v_call: TRBV20-1; cdr3_aa: SARAGGPNTGELF